Reported below is one T cell receptor beta chain. No antigen is known for it. Using immunoSEQ multiplex PCR, the repertoire was profiled, and TCRdb retains in-frame clones only, with some absent. The table records some 140,000 clones, about 89% of them present only once. This sample stems from a study of T cells in localized non-small cell lung cancer. Study-wide findings and caveats: Adjacent lung was found to contain a median approximately 60 of the top 100 tumor clones.

The sample here was peripheral blood, taken before any cancer treatment. The TCR was taken from a female donor over 55 with stage I lung adenocarcinoma.

CDR3 bases: TGTGCCAGCAGCTTTTCCGGGAAGGGGTGGGACACTGAAGCTTTCTTT. Translation gives CASSFSGKGWDTEAFF. This sequence joins TRBV9 and TRBJ1-1; a weak D match, TRBD1 (5 bases). CDR3 length equals 16 residues. Deletions cut 4 bases from V and 3 bases from J, with 19 bases between. Germline CDR1 and CDR2: SGDLS and YYNGEE.